The present entry profiles one T cell receptor beta chain with its context. Antigen unknown. The CDR3 spans 12 residues. The germline gives CDR1 SNHLY, CDR2 FYNNEI. Trimming pared 1 base from V and 5 bases from J, leaving 5 bases between. In making TCR beta libraries, quantitative 5'-RACE with molecular barcodes was used. TCRdb redid the calling of the 5' RACE reads with MiXCR, one entry per CDR3 protein. Counted here are 400,000 or so distinct CDR3 sequences, around 26% occurring once; the ten biggest clones make up 0.89%. The data belong to a study of CD8 T cells in ankylosing spondylitis. Study conclusions and caveats: In synovial fluid and blood from reactive arthritis, some motif variants were previously reported. Disease-linked clones reportedly showed significant enrichment in matched ankylosing spondylitis synovial fluid. Eight or nine highly homologous variants made up a TCR beta motif that seemed to typify ankylosing spondylitis blood.

The chain combines TRBV2 with TRBJ2-5; D is unresolved. The source is a male donor with ankylosing spondylitis. Sequencing was carried out using blood, either unsorted or a sorted T cell fraction (not recorded which). The CDR3 sequence is CASSEERETQYF. In nucleotides, the CDR3 is TGTGCCAGCAGTGAAGAACGGGAGACCCAGTACTTC.